The rows below give T cell receptor beta chains drawn from one sample of a study of long-term antiretroviral therapy in people with HIV. Here immunoSEQ multiplex PCR was the method, and the copy in TCRdb shows in-frame clones only, minus some. The sample has roughly 40,000 clones; 86% are singletons. The specimen comprised unsorted PBMCs, sampled 1.2 years after starting antiretroviral therapy. The receptors were gathered from a woman in her fifties or sixties with HIV. Each CDR3 is given with its conserved first and last residue. A D gene is named only where the DNA matches it firmly. Expanded clones get a size class; other rows say once, few or many, or leave the size out.

clone_size	d_call	v_call	j_call	cdr3_nt	cdr3_aa
few	NA	TRBV6-5	TRBJ1-6	TGTGCCAGCAGTTCATACAGGGATCCCTCACCCCTCCACTTT	CASSSYRDPSPLHF
NA	TRBD1	TRBV5-1	TRBJ1-1	TGCGCCAGCAGCTTGGGACAGGGAATGAACACTGAAGCTTTCTTT	CASSLGQGMNTEAFF
NA	NA	TRBV10-1	TRBJ1-1	TGCGCCAGCAAAATACAGGGCCGGTGCACTGAAGCTTTCTTT	CASKIQGRCTEAFF
NA	NA	TRBV7-8	TRBJ1-6	TGTGCCAGCAGCTTAACCGGGAAGGAGGGATCACCCCTCCACTTT	CASSLTGKEGSPLHF
NA	NA	TRBV19	TRBJ1-2	TGTGCCAGTCTCGGAGGGAACTATGGCTACACCTTC	CASLGGNYGYTF
NA	NA	TRBV25-1	TRBJ1-2	TGTGCCAGCAGTGATCCAGGGAGAGACTATGGCTACACCTTC	CASSDPGRDYGYTF
once	TRBD1	TRBV6-5	TRBJ1-1	TGTGCCAGCAGTCGGACAGGGAGTAGCACTGAAGCTTTCTTT	CASSRTGSSTEAFF
NA	TRBD1	TRBV7-2	TRBJ1-2	TGTGCCCTAAGACCAGGGGGCGCGGGTGGCTACACCTTC	CALRPGGAGGYTF
NA	TRBD1	TRBV7-9	TRBJ2-2	TGTGCCAGCTCGGGACAGGGAAAGGCGAACACCGGGGAGCTGTTTTTT	CASSGQGKANTGELFF
NA	TRBD1	TRBV7-2	TRBJ1-5	TGTGCCAGCAGTAGGACAGGGAGAGACAATCAGCCCCAGCATTTT	CASSRTGRDNQPQHF
NA	NA	TRBV6-1	TRBJ1-3	TGTGCCACTGCGACAGTCTTCTCTGGAAACACCATATATTTT	CATATVFSGNTIYF